This T cell receptor (beta chain) appears in the sequencing data of a study of identical twins. TCRdb recomputed calls from the 5' RACE reads with MiXCR, one row per CDR3 protein. The sample contains approximately 700,000 distinct CDR3 sequences, roughly 18% of which appear only once. Overall study results and limits: Cord blood beta clonotypes that were abundant carried fewer insertions, and memory repertoires showed no such trend. Monozygotic twins shared more out-of-frame TCR alpha than recombination models predicted.

This clonotype was seen more than once but under ten times. Its antigen is unidentified. Germline CDR1 and CDR2: SGHDT and YYEEEE. CDR3 length: 15 amino acids. V gave up 2 bases and J gave up 1 base, with 12 bases separating them. These data were likewise used in another study, on T cells expressing NK-cell markers. That paper adds: Sorted CD3+CD56+NKG2C+, CD3+CD56+NKG2C- and CD3+CD56-NKG2C+ T cells provided the TCR beta repertoires. These clonotypes also led the CD3+CD56-NKG2C+ fraction in four donors.

Input material: PBMCs. V is TRBV5-6 and J is TRBJ2-5, with D unclear. The TCR comes from a woman aged 18-29 years in good health. CDR3 loop: CASSFITNRQETQYF. CDR3 DNA: TGTGCCAGCAGCTTTATTACCAATCGCCAAGAGACCCAGTACTTC.